The following is a T cell receptor beta chain sequence with its context. Its antigen is undetermined. Assay used: immunoSEQ multiplex PCR; TCRdb lists only in-frame clones, some missing. The table lists approximately 51,000 clones, about three quarters of them singletons. Trimming stripped 8 bases from V and 4 bases from J, with 7 bases between. The CDR3 totals 11 residues. CDR1 MNHNS and CDR2 SASEGT come from the germline V gene. This record belongs to a study of a mutant IDH1 vaccine in newly diagnosed glioma. Study-wide background: Following radiotherapy alone, or alongside temozolomide cycles, vaccination was started after an interval of 4-6 weeks. It was radiotherapy, temozolomide, or both that patients received previously, with most receiving both. Study-level results: Immune responses induced by the vaccine were seen in less than 95% of patients, spanning multiple MHC alleles.

The time point: week 5, during vaccination. Every vaccination contained 300 ug of the mutant IDH1 20-mer peptide and was paired with topical imiquimod. The sequence was collected from a woman in her thirties or forties with glioma. The gene calls are TRBV6-1 and TRBJ2-3; D is uncertain. This material consisted of PBMCs, taken from a glioma patient whose treatment included an IDH1 peptide vaccine. CDR3 sequence (DNA): TGTGCCAGCGAAAGGGCAGATACGCAGTATTTT. Its protein is CASERADTQYF.